There are a few counts of the clone carrying this TCR beta chain. As yet, its antigen is unknown. CDR3 size: 14 residues. Trimming took 3 bases from V and 5 from J; bases not matched to a gene: 8. Per the germline V gene, CDR1 is DFQATT and CDR2 is SNEGSKA (reference sequence). The entry originates in a study of identical twins. Via MiXCR, TCRdb re-called the 5' RACE reads, giving one row per CDR3 protein. The sample carries hundreds of thousands of distinct CDR3 sequences, 8% to 9% recorded once. General observations from the study: Out-of-frame alpha sequences common to twins were enriched for low generation probability. A lower insertion count was a feature of abundant cord blood beta clonotypes, with no such feature in memory repertoires. Recombination models fit unrelated individuals' TCR alpha sharing but underestimated twins'.

These data also formed part of another study, on yellow fever vaccine responses in identical twins. This second study says: Twin vaccine T cell responses reportedly seemed partly convergent, partly personalized.

Specimen: PBMCs. This chain uses TRBV20-1 with TRBJ2-5, with 8 bases matching TRBD2. This receptor was obtained from a woman aged 18-35 years in good health. Here the CDR3 reads CSASRTSSGETQYF. CDR3 nucleotides: TGCAGTGCTAGTCGGACTAGCAGTGGGGAGACCCAGTACTTC.